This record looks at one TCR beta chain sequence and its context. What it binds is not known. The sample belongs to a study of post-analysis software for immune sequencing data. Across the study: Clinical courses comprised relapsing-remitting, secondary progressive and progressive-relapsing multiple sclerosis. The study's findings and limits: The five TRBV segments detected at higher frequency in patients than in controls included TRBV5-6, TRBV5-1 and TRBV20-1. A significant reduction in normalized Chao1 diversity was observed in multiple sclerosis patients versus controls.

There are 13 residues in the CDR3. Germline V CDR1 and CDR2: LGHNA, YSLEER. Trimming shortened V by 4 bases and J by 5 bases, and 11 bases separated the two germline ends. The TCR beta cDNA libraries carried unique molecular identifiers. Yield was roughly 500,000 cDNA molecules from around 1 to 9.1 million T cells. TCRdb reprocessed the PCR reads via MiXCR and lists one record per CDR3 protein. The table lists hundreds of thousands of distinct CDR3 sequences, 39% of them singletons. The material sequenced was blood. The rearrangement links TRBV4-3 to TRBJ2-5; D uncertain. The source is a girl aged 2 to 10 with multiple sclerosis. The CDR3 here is CASSRKYPETQYF. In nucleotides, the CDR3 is TGCGCCAGCAGCCGCAAATACCCGGAGACCCAGTACTTC.